The following is a T cell receptor (beta chain) sequence with its context. Its antigen is not identified. These data come from a study of response to subunit inactivated influenza vaccine. Whole-study results and caveats: Every seasonal influenza vaccination brings in few new T cells, the authors suggested.

TCRdb analysed the RT-PCR reads with MiXCR anew, one entry per CDR3 protein. The sample consists of about 780,000 distinct CDR3 sequences, approximately 18% of them appearing once. Germline CDR1 is SNHLY and CDR2 is FYNNEI. The CDR3 is 14 residues long. The V gene lost 7 bases and the J gene lost 4 bases, with 13 bases spanning the gap. This chain connects TRBV2 to TRBJ2-2; perhaps TRBD1 as D (5 bases). This TCR derives from a man aged 50-60 years who received an inactivated influenza vaccine. Sample: PBMCs from blood, taken roughly 5 days after vaccination. DNA for the CDR3: TGTGCCAGCACCTTTAGGGGTTCCACCGGGGAGCTGTTTTTT. Protein product: CASTFRGSTGELFF.